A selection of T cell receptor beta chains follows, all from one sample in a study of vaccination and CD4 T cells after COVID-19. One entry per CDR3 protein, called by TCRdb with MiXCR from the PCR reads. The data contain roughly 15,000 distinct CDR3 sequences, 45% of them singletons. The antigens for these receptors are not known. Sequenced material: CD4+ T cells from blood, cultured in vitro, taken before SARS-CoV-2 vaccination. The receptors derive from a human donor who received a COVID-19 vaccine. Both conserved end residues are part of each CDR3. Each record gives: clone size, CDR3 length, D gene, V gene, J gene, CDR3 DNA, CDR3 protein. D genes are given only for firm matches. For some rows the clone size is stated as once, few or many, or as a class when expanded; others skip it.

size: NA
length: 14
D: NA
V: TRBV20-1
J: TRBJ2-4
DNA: TGCAGTGCTCCTCCAACGGGGCTGAGGGACATTCAGTACTTC
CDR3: CSAPPTGLRDIQYF

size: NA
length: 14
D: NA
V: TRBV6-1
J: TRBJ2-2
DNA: TGTGCCAGCGGAAAACCGGAAGGGACCGGGGAGCTGTTTTTT
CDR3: CASGKPEGTGELFF

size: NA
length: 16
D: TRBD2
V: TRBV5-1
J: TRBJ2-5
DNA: TGCGCCAGCAGCTTCACTAGCGGCCGGGGTCAAGAGACCCAGTACTTC
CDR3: CASSFTSGRGQETQYF

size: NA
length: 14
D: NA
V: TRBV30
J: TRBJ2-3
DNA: TGTGCCTGGAGTTTCGAATGGGGCTCAGATACGCAGTATTTT
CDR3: CAWSFEWGSDTQYF

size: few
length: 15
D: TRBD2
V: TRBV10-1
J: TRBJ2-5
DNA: TGCGCCAGCAGTGATGGTGCGGGGGATAAAGAGACCCAGTACTTC
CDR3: CASSDGAGDKETQYF

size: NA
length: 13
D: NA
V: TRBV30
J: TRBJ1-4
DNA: TGTGCCTACCGGGGCAGGGGTAATGAAAAACTGTTTTTT
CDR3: CAYRGRGNEKLFF

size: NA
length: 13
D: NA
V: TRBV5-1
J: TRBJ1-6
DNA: TGCGCCAGCAGCCTGGGGGAGGGTTCAGCCCTCCACTTT
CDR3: CASSLGEGSALHF

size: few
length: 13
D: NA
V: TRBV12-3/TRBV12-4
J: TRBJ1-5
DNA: TGTGCCAGCAGTCCGTTCCGCAGGGAGCCCCAGCATTTT
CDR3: CASSPFRREPQHF

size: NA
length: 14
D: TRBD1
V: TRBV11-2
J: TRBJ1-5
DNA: TGTGCCAGCAGCAGGACAGGCAACAATCAGCCCCAGCATTTT
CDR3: CASSRTGNNQPQHF

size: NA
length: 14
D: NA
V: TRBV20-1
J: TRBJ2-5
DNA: TGCAGTGCTAGAGATCAGGGGGGTTCAGAGACCCAGTACTTC
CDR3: CSARDQGGSETQYF

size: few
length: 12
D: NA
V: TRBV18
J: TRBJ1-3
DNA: TGTGCCAGCTCACCACCTGGAAACACCATATATTTT
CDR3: CASSPPGNTIYF

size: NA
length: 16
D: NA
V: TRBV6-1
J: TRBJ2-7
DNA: TGTGCCAGCAGTGACACGGACAAGGGCGGATCCTACGAGCAGTACTTC
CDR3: CASSDTDKGGSYEQYF

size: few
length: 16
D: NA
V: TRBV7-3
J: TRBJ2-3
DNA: TGTGCCAGCAGCCCCATCCGGGCTGGATACACAGATACGCAGTATTTT
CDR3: CASSPIRAGYTDTQYF

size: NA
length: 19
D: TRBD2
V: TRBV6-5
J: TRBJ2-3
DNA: TGTGCCAGCAGTTACTCGATGGCTAGCGGGGGGGCATTCACAGATACGCAGTATTTT
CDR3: CASSYSMASGGAFTDTQYF

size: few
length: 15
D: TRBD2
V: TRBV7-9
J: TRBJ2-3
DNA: TGTGCCAGCAGCAGACTAGCGATTCACACAGATACGCAGTATTTT
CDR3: CASSRLAIHTDTQYF